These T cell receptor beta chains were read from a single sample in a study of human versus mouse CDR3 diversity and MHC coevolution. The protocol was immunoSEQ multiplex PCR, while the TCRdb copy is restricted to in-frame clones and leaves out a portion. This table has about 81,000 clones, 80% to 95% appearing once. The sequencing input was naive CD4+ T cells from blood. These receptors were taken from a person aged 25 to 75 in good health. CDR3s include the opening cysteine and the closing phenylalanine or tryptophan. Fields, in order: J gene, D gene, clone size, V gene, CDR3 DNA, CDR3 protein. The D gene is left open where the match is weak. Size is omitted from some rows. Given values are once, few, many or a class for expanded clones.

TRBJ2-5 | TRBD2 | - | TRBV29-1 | TGCAGCGCTGAACGGCGGGAGCAGTACTTC | CSAERREQYF
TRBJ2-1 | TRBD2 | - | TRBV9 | TGTGCCAGCAGCGAAACTAGCGGGAGCTTCAATGAGCAGTTCTTC | CASSETSGSFNEQFF
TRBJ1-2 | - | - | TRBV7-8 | TGTGCCAGCACCCCACTACCGGAGGGAGATGGCTACACCTTC | CASTPLPEGDGYTF
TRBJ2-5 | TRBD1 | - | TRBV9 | TGTGCCAGCAGCGCGCAGGGGGCTCAAGAGACCCAGTACTTC | CASSAQGAQETQYF
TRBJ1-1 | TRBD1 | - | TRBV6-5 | TGTGCCAGCAGTTACTTGGTACAGGGGAGAACTGAAGCTTTCTTT | CASSYLVQGRTEAFF
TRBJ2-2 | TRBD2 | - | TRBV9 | TGTGCCAGCAGCGCAAGACTAGCGGGAGACACCGGGGAGCTGTTTTTT | CASSARLAGDTGELFF
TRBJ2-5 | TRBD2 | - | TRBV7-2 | TGTGCCAGCAGCTACATGGTCGGGAGGGCCACGGGAACCCAGTACTTC | CASSYMVGRATGTQYF
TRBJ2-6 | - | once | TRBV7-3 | TGTGCCAGCAGCTCTCACACGGGAGGGGCCAACGTCCTGACTTTC | CASSSHTGGANVLTF
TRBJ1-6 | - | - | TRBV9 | TGTGCCAGCAGCCCCCACGGAGGGACCAATTCACCCCTCCACTTT | CASSPHGGTNSPLHF
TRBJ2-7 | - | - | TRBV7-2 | TGTGCCAGCAGCCTAGTGGAGGACGAGCAGTACTTC | CASSLVEDEQYF
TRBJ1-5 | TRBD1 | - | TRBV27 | TGTGCCAGCAGTTGGACAGGGGCGGGGCAGCCCCAGCATTTT | CASSWTGAGQPQHF
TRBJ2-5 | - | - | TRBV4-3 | TGCGCCAGCAGCCATGGAGGGGGCGGCCAGGAGACCCAGTACTTC | CASSHGGGGQETQYF
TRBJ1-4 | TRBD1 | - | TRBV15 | TGTGCCACCAGCAGAATGCAGGGGGGAGGCGAAAAACTGTTTTTT | CATSRMQGGGEKLFF
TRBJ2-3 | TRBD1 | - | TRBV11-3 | TGTGCCAGCAGTAAACAGGGGTGGGCCAGGGGCACAGATACGCAGTATTTT | CASSKQGWARGTDTQYF
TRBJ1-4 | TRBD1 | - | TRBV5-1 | TGCGCCAGCAGCTCCCGCCCGACAGGGGACGGTGAAAAACTGTTTTTT | CASSSRPTGDGEKLFF
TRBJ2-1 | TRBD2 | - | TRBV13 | TGTGCCAGCAGCATAAGGACGGGACTAGCGGGGGCCCTCCTATATGAGCAGTTCTTC | CASSIRTGLAGALLYEQFF
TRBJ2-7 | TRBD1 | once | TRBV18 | TGTGCCAGCTCACGGGACAGTTCCTCCTACGAGCAGTACTTC | CASSRDSSSYEQYF
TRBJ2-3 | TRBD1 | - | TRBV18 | TGTGCCAGCTCACCCCGGGACAGGGTCGGGATCACAGATACGCAGTATTTT | CASSPRDRVGITDTQYF
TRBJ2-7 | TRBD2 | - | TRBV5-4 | TGTGCCAGCAGCTTGACTAGCGGGAGTGGAGACGAGCAGTACTTC | CASSLTSGSGDEQYF
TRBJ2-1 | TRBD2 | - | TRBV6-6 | TGTGCCAGCAGTTACCCCCAACTAGCGGGGAGGGATGAGTTCTTC | CASSYPQLAGRDEFF
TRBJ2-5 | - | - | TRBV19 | TGTGCCAGTAGTATAGCCTCGACTAGTAGAGAGACCCAGTACTTC | CASSIASTSRETQYF
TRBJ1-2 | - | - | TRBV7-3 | TGTGCCAGCAGCTCCCCAGGCTCTAACTATGGCTACACCTTC | CASSSPGSNYGYTF
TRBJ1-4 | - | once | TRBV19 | TGTGCCAGTAGTATAACCTTCAGGGGAACTAATGAAAAACTGTTTTTT | CASSITFRGTNEKLFF
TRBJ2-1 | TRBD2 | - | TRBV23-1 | TGCGCCAGCAGTCAATCTCCCGCACTAGCGGAAATCCATTACAATGAGCAGTTCTTC | CASSQSPALAEIHYNEQFF
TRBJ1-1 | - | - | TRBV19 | TGTGCCAGTAGTATAGTTGGGCCGATCACTGAAGCTTTCTTT | CASSIVGPITEAFF
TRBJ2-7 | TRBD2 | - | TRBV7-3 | TGTGCCAGCAGCTTAATGGCGGGGGGAATCTACGAGCAGTACTTC | CASSLMAGGIYEQYF
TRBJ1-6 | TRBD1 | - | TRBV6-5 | TGTGCCAGCAGTTACGGCGCCGGGACAGGAAATTCACCCCTCCACTTT | CASSYGAGTGNSPLHF
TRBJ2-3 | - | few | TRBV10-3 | TGTGCCACCGCGGTGGGGGGGGCGAAAGATACGCAGTATTTT | CATAVGGAKDTQYF
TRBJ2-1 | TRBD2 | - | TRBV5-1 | TGCGCCAGCCGCCGAACCTCAGAGACTAGCGGACCAAGGGCTGAGCAGTTCTTC | CASRRTSETSGPRAEQFF
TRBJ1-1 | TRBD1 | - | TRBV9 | TGTGCCAGCAGCGTAGCCCAGGGGGCGACTGAAGCTTTCTTT | CASSVAQGATEAFF
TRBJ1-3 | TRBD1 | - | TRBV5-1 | TGCGCCAGCAGCCTCCCTACCGGGACAGGGTCTGGAAACACCATATATTTT | CASSLPTGTGSGNTIYF
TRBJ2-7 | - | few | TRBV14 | TGTGCCAGCAGCCAAGAACCATGGGCCGCCGGTCGCTACGAGCAGTACTTC | CASSQEPWAAGRYEQYF
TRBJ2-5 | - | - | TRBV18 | TGTGCCAGCCTCAGGGGTTACCAAGAGACCCAGTACTTC | CASLRGYQETQYF
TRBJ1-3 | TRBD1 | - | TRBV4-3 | TGCGCCAGCAGCCACAGACAGGGGGCGTCTGGAAACACCATATATTTT | CASSHRQGASGNTIYF
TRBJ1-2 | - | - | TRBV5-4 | TGTGCCAGCAGCTCTGGGGGGAGGTTCAATGCCTTC | CASSSGGRFNAF
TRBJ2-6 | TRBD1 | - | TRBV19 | TGTGCCAGTACCGGATGGGGACAGGGGAATAGATGGGCTGGGGCCAACGTCCTGACTTTC | CASTGWGQGNRWAGANVLTF
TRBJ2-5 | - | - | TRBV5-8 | TGTGCCAGCAGCCCGCGACAGATCCAAGAGACCCAGTACTTC | CASSPRQIQETQYF
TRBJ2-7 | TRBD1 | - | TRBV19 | TGTGCCAGTAGTATTAGGACAGGAACTTCCTACGAACAGTACTTC | CASSIRTGTSYEQYF
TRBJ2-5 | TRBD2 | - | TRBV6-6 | TGTGCCAGCAGTGCCGGGACTAGCGGGGAGACCCAGTACTTC | CASSAGTSGETQYF
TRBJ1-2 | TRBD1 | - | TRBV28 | TGTGCCAGCAGGTCCGGGACAGGGTTCTATGGCTACACCTTC | CASRSGTGFYGYTF
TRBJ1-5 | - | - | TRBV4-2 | TGTGCCAGCAGCGCCGGTCGGGATCAGCCCCAGCATTTT | CASSAGRDQPQHF
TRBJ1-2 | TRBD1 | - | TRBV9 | TGTGCCAGCAGCCCTCAAGGACAGGGCTATGGCTACACCTTC | CASSPQGQGYGYTF
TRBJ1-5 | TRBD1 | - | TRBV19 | TGTGCCAGTACAACCACACCCCAGGGGGCAGGTCAGCCCCAGCATTTT | CASTTTPQGAGQPQHF
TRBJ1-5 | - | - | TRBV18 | TGTGCCAGCTCACCTAGTACTGGCGGCAAAAATCAGCCCCAGCATTTT | CASSPSTGGKNQPQHF
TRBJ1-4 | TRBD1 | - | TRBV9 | TGTGCCAGCAGCGAGGGGACAGGTTATGAAAAACTGTTTTTT | CASSEGTGYEKLFF
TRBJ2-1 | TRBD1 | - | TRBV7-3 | TGTGCCAGCAGCAATCGACAGGGGTCGGATGAGCAGTTCTTC | CASSNRQGSDEQFF
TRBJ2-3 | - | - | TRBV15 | TGTGCCACCAGCAGAGCGGGGGGCGCAGTGGATACGCAGTATTTT | CATSRAGGAVDTQYF
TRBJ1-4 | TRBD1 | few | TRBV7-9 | TGTGCCAGCAGCCTACAGGGGAGTGGTGAAAAACTGTTTTTT | CASSLQGSGEKLFF
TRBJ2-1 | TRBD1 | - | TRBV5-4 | TGTGCCAGCAGCCCACAGGGGGCGGATGAGCAGTTCTTC | CASSPQGADEQFF
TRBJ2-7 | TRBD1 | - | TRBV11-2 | TGTGCCAGCAGCCGCTCCGGGACAGTGCCCTACGAGCAGTACTTC | CASSRSGTVPYEQYF
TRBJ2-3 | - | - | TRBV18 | TGTGCCAGCTCACCCCCTAGCACAGATACGCAGTATTTT | CASSPPSTDTQYF
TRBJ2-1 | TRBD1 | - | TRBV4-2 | TGTGCCAGCCCGGACAGGGATGACAATGAGCAGTTCTTC | CASPDRDDNEQFF